The rows below give T cell receptor beta chains drawn from one sample of a study of OX40 agonist ivuxolimab in advanced cancers. Generated by immunoSEQ multiplex PCR, the TCRdb table keeps only in-frame clones and is missing some. The repertoire holds under 75,000 clones, over 80% seen once, with around 0.78% in the top ten. Sequenced material: CD4+ or CD8+ T cells sorted from blood, taken in a trial of the OX40 agonist ivuxolimab. Receptors originate from an adult with an advanced solid tumor such as melanoma, head and neck, liver or kidney cancer. CDR3s include the opening cysteine and the closing phenylalanine or tryptophan. A D gene is named only where the DNA matches it firmly. The listing skips clone size in some rows; elsewhere it reads once, few, many or a size class.

D	V	size	J	DNA	CDR3
TRBD1	TRBV28	.	TRBJ1-4	TGTGCCAGCAGTTTACGGACAGGGGTTCGGGAAAAACTGTTTTTT	CASSLRTGVREKLFF
TRBD1	TRBV6-6	once	TRBJ1-2	TGTGCCAGCAGTCACTACGCGGACAGGGCAACGGGTGGCTACACCTTC	CASSHYADRATGGYTF
TRBD2	TRBV7-2	.	TRBJ2-5	TGTGCCAGCAGCTTAGTGGGCGGGGGGGCGGATCAAGAGACCCAGTACTTC	CASSLVGGGADQETQYF
.	TRBV25-1	.	TRBJ2-1	TGTGCCAGCAGTGAATTTGGGGAACCTAATGAGCAGTTCTTC	CASSEFGEPNEQFF
.	TRBV9	.	TRBJ1-3	TGTGCCAGCAGCGTAAGGGGGGACTCTGGAAACACCATATATTTT	CASSVRGDSGNTIYF
.	TRBV4-2	.	TRBJ2-3	TGTGCCAGCAGCCAAAACCTAGCGAGGTCAGATACGCAGTATTTT	CASSQNLARSDTQYF
TRBD2	TRBV10-3	.	TRBJ2-2	TGTGCCATCAGTGCAGTAGCGGGAGGGGCCGGGGAGCTGTTTTTT	CAISAVAGGAGELFF
.	TRBV4-2	.	TRBJ2-3	TGTGCCAGCAGCCAAGTGAGGGGGGGGGTTCCAGATACGCAGTATTTT	CASSQVRGGVPDTQYF
TRBD2	TRBV7-3	.	TRBJ2-2	TGTGCCAGCAGCCCACTAGCGGGAGACAGCACCGGGGAGCTGTTTTTT	CASSPLAGDSTGELFF
.	TRBV7-8	.	TRBJ1-1	TGTGCCAGCAGCTCACTTTTAAAGGTTAACACTGAAGCTTTCTTT	CASSSLLKVNTEAFF
.	TRBV5-1	.	TRBJ1-3	TGCGCCAGCAGCTTGGCGAATGTGGGAGGAGACACCATATATTTT	CASSLANVGGDTIYF
TRBD1	TRBV7-2	.	TRBJ1-6	TGTGCCAGCAGCTCCCGGGACAGGGGCCCCATGAGTAATTCACCCCTCCACTTT	CASSSRDRGPMSNSPLHF
.	TRBV25-1	.	TRBJ1-2	TGTGCCAGCAGTGAAAATTGGGGGGAAGGCTATGGCTACACCTTC	CASSENWGEGYGYTF
.	TRBV28	.	TRBJ1-5	TGTGCCAGCGCGATTAGCAATCAGCCCCAGCATTTT	CASAISNQPQHF
TRBD2	TRBV19	.	TRBJ2-7	TGTGCCACGAGGACTAGCGGGATAGGGAGTTCCTACGAGCAGTACTTC	CATRTSGIGSSYEQYF
TRBD2	TRBV2	.	TRBJ2-5	TGTGCCAGCAGGACTAGCGGGAGTAGAGAGACCCAGTACTTC	CASRTSGSRETQYF
TRBD1	TRBV6-6	few	TRBJ1-2	TGTGCCAGCACTTCGGGACAGCTCGATAACTATGGCTACACCTTC	CASTSGQLDNYGYTF
.	TRBV19	.	TRBJ2-2	TGTGCCAGTAATTCAATGAGGAGGAACACCGGGGAGCTGTTTTTT	CASNSMRRNTGELFF
.	TRBV10-3	.	TRBJ1-4	TGTGCCATCAAGGAGGGTCCTAATGAAAAACTGTTTTTT	CAIKEGPNEKLFF
TRBD1	TRBV11-2	.	TRBJ2-7	TGTGCCAGCAGCCGGGACAGGGGGGGAGAGCAGTACTTC	CASSRDRGGEQYF
.	TRBV19	.	TRBJ1-4	TGTGCCAGTAGTATTACCCTGTCGGCTAATGAAAAACTGTTTTTT	CASSITLSANEKLFF
.	TRBV6-1	.	TRBJ1-2	TGTGCCAGCAAACAGGCCACAACGCATGGCTACACCTTC	CASKQATTHGYTF
.	TRBV28	.	TRBJ1-1	TGTGCCAGCAGTCTGACACCCCCTCATAGAGGGATGAACACTGAAGCTTTCTTT	CASSLTPPHRGMNTEAFF
.	TRBV19	.	TRBJ2-5	TGTGCCAGTAGTATAAGGGGGACTGCCCAAGAGACCCAGTACTTC	CASSIRGTAQETQYF
TRBD2	TRBV7-3	.	TRBJ2-5	TGTGCCAGCAGCCCCGGGACTACCTGGAAGGAGACCCAGTACTTC	CASSPGTTWKETQYF
.	TRBV15	.	TRBJ2-5	TGTGCCACCAGCTCCCGGCGGGGGCGCGGGGAGACCCAGTACTTC	CATSSRRGRGETQYF
.	TRBV4-3	.	TRBJ2-6	TGCGCCAGCAGCCAAGAGGGACGAAGGGCCAACGTCCTGACTTTC	CASSQEGRRANVLTF
.	TRBV7-2	.	TRBJ1-1	TGTGCCAGCAGCTGGCTTAACGCTGAAGCTTTCTTT	CASSWLNAEAFF
.	TRBV7-8	.	TRBJ1-6	TGTGCCAGCAGCTTAGCAGGGGGGGATTCACCCCTCCACTTT	CASSLAGGDSPLHF
.	TRBV28	.	TRBJ1-1	TGTGCCCTCACCGTGGGGGCCAACACTGAAGCTTTCTTT	CALTVGANTEAFF
TRBD2	TRBV4-3	.	TRBJ2-7	TGCGCCAGCAGCCAAGACGCTAGCGGGGGCCTTAGCTCCTACGAGCAGTACTTC	CASSQDASGGLSSYEQYF
TRBD2	TRBV29-1	.	TRBJ2-1	TGCAGCGCCGCGGGACTAGCGGTTAGCTTGGGTGAGCAGTTCTTC	CSAAGLAVSLGEQFF
.	TRBV27	.	TRBJ1-4	TGTGCCAGCAGGAGACAGCTTAATGAAAAACTGTTTTTT	CASRRQLNEKLFF
.	TRBV7-2	.	TRBJ2-4	TGTGCCAGCAGCCCCTCCCAGGCCAAAAACATTCAGTACTTC	CASSPSQAKNIQYF
.	TRBV10-2	few	TRBJ2-7	TGCGCCAGCAGCCGAGGGACTTCAATCTCCTACGAGCAGTACTTC	CASSRGTSISYEQYF
.	TRBV11-2	.	TRBJ1-1	TGTGCCAGCAGGACAGTAAAGAACACTGAAGCTTTCTTT	CASRTVKNTEAFF
.	TRBV27	once	TRBJ2-3	TGTGCCACCCTAAGCTGGGTGGAGGGTACGCAGTATTTT	CATLSWVEGTQYF
TRBD1	TRBV18	.	TRBJ1-6	TGTGCCAGCTGTCCGCGCGGCAGGGGGCTGTCACCCCTCCACTTT	CASCPRGRGLSPLHF
TRBD1	TRBV10-1	.	TRBJ2-2	TGCGCCAGCAGTCGGATTCCCGGACAGGGGACGACCGGGGAGCTGTTTTTT	CASSRIPGQGTTGELFF
TRBD1	TRBV27	.	TRBJ2-4	TGTGCCAGCAGTTTAACACGGACAGGAGGTCTAGCCAAAAACATTCAGTACTTC	CASSLTRTGGLAKNIQYF
TRBD1	TRBV6-5	few	TRBJ1-2	TGTGCCAGCAGAAGGGGACAGGGAGGTGGCTACACCTTC	CASRRGQGGGYTF
TRBD1	TRBV7-2	once	TRBJ1-5	TGTGCCAGCAGCTGGGACAGGGCTCTCTCCTATCAGCCCCAGCATTTT	CASSWDRALSYQPQHF
.	TRBV5-1	.	TRBJ2-2	TGCGCCAGCAGATGGGGGGTCGGGGAGCTGTTTTTT	CASRWGVGELFF
.	TRBV19	.	TRBJ2-7	TGTGCCAGTAGCCGGGGGGGGACAGCTCTCGATGAGCAGTACTTC	CASSRGGTALDEQYF
.	TRBV4-2	.	TRBJ2-3	TGTGCCAGCAGCCAAGATTGGGTGGGAGGAGATACGCAGTATTTT	CASSQDWVGGDTQYF
TRBD1	TRBV6-1	.	TRBJ1-2	TGTGCCAGCAGCGGACAGGAAAACTATGGCTACACCTTC	CASSGQENYGYTF